The 27 T cell receptor beta chains given below trace back to one sample, sequenced in a study of radiation and T cells in renal cell carcinoma. Clones were sequenced by immunoSEQ multiplex PCR, and TCRdb holds only the in-frame ones, with some missing. Of 140,000 to 150,000 clones in the sample, 88% are singletons; the top ten hold 4.1%. The sample's time point: baseline pretreatment blood. Treatment defined: 15 Gy SBRT to primary tumor, nephrectomy 4 weeks later. The starting material was blood, obtained from a patient whose treatment included radiotherapy and nephrectomy. These receptors all stem from a woman in her 70s with renal cell carcinoma.

This clone was seen once. The genes are TRBV13 and TRBJ2-7; 7 bases are a match to TRBD2. The CDR3 runs to 15 residues. The germline V gene has CDR1 PRHDT and CDR2 FYEKMQ (reference sequence). V dropped 0 bases and J dropped 2; count of bases not matched to a gene: 4. The CDR3 loop is CASSLGGTKAYEQYF. CDR3 coding DNA: TGTGCCAGCAGCTTAGGTGGGACTAAAGCCTACGAGCAGTACTTC. The full variable domain, completed using reference TRBV13 and TRBJ2-7, is AAGVIQSPRHLIKEKRETATLKCYPIPRHDTVYWYQQGPGQDPQFLISFYEKMQSDKGSIPDRFSAQQFSDYHSELNMSSLELGDSALYFCASSLGGTKAYEQYFGPGTRLTVT.

The chain links TRBV11-3 to TRBJ1-1, with D uncertain. The CDR3 extends over 12 amino acids. V dropped 7 bases and J dropped 0 bases, with 6 bases sitting between them. Germline lookup yields CDR1 SGHNT and CDR2 YENEEA. The CDR3 is CASTNMNTEAFF. The CDR3 nucleotides read TGTGCCAGCACCAACATGAACACTGAAGCTTTCTTT.

In DNA, the CDR3 is TGCAGCGTAGGCACCTTTCACAGGGGGTGGAACTACGAGCAGTACTTC. Translating it yields CSVGTFHRGWNYEQYF. The chain couples TRBV29-1 to TRBJ2-7, with TRBD1 matching over 8 bases. The CDR3 is made up of 16 amino acids. Trimming at V came to 6 bases and at J to 3 bases, leaving 16 bases not matched to a gene. From germline, CDR1 is SQVTM and CDR2 ANQGSEA.

The chain employs TRBV5-4 and TRBJ2-1; D is possibly TRBD2 (5 bases). In germline, CDR1 is SGHNT, CDR2 YYREEE (reference sequence). V lost 2 bases and J lost 7, with 16 bases in between. This CDR3 comprises 15 residues. The CDR3 sequence: CASSFYGVSGNEQFF. Here the CDR3 DNA reads TGTGCCAGCAGCTTTTACGGGGTTTCTGGGAATGAGCAGTTCTTC.

The rearrangement links TRBV6-4 to TRBJ2-6; D is unresolved. This CDR3 region has 15 residues. The V gene lost 2 bases and the J gene lost 2 bases, with 7 bases spanning the gap. Germline V gene lookup returns CDR1 MRHNA and CDR2 SNTAGT. For the CDR3, the DNA is TGTGCCAGCAGTGACGGCCTCGCTGGGGCCAACGTCCTGACTTTC. It translates to CASSDGLAGANVLTF.

V usage is TRBV14 and J usage is TRBJ2-5; 10 bases align to TRBD1. Germline V gene lookup returns CDR1 SGHDN and CDR2 FVKESK. This CDR3 is built from 14 residues. V was clipped by 4 bases and J by 1 base; unmatched bases: 0. This CDR3 is CASSRTGGQETQYF. The CDR3 DNA sequence: TGTGCCAGCAGCCGGACAGGGGGCCAAGAGACCCAGTACTTC.

CDR3: CATADQGETQYF. DNA for the CDR3: TGTGCCACGGCTGACCAGGGAGAGACCCAGTACTTC. The gene calls are TRBV10-3 and TRBJ2-5; D may be TRBD1 (5 bases). The CDR3 consists of 12 residues. Trimming left V 10 bases short and J 4 bases short, with 13 bases between. CDR1 is ENHRY, CDR2 SYGVKD, per germline.

The rearrangement links TRBV18 to TRBJ2-5; D not resolved. CDR3 length equals 17 residues. Germline CDR1 KGHSH, CDR2 LQKENI. Trimming removed 2 bases from V and 2 bases from J, with 18 bases in between. This CDR3 is CASSPIPPSQIQETQYF. Written as DNA, the CDR3 is TGTGCCAGCTCACCAATTCCCCCCAGCCAGATTCAAGAGACCCAGTACTTC.

The chain employs TRBV6-5 and TRBJ1-1, with a weak D call TRBD1 (6 bases). Germline loops: CDR1 MNHEY, CDR2 SVGAGI. The CDR3 sequence is 15 residues long. V was pared by 0 bases and J by 10 bases, with 18 bases between. In DNA form, the CDR3 reads TGTGCCAGCAGTTACTCTACGAGAACAGGGAAGGGAGCTTTCTTT. It codes for CASSYSTRTGKGAFF.

V is TRBV25-1 and J is TRBJ1-1; D ambiguous. This CDR3 comprises 13 residues. The germline CDR1 and CDR2 sequences are MGHDK and SYGVNS. Trimming pared 9 bases from V and 0 bases from J, leaving 11 bases between. CDR3 amino acids: CASLSKLNTEAFF. CDR3 in DNA: TGTGCCAGTCTATCTAAATTGAACACTGAAGCTTTCTTT.

The CDR3 reads CASSNKDSLNQPQHF. In DNA form, the CDR3 reads TGTGCCAGTAGTAACAAGGACAGCCTAAATCAGCCCCAGCATTTT. This rearrangement joins TRBV19 to TRBJ1-5; possible D gene TRBD1, 6 bases. The CDR3 runs to 15 residues. With 4 bases removed from V and 4 bases from J, the gap between germline ends came to 14 bases. In germline, CDR1 is LNHDA, CDR2 SQIVND (reference sequence).

The chain combines TRBV5-5 with TRBJ1-3; unclear D gene. Germline lookup yields CDR1 SGHKS and CDR2 YYEKEE (reference sequence). V lost 0 bases to trimming and J lost 2 bases, with 12 bases between them. This CDR3 is 16 amino acids long. The CDR3 nucleotides read TGTGCCAGCAGCTTGGGAAATTTGGGGACTGGAAACACCATATATTTT. It translates to CASSLGNLGTGNTIYF.

The rearrangement links TRBV9 to TRBJ2-5; D remains unclear. CDR1 is SGDLS, CDR2 YYNGEE, per germline. The CDR3 runs to 13 residues. With 0 bases removed from V and 5 bases from J, the gap between germline ends came to 8 bases. The CDR3 spells CASSVGLVETQYF. The CDR3 nucleotides are TGTGCCAGCAGCGTAGGGCTGGTTGAGACCCAGTACTTC. Full variable domain (remainder filled in from reference TRBV9 and TRBJ2-5): DSGVTQTPKHLITATGQRVTLRCSPRSGDLSVYWYQQSLDQGLQFLIQYYNGEERAKGNILERFSAQQFPDLHSELNLSSLELGDSALYFCASSVGLVETQYFGPGTRLLVL.

V is TRBV5-4 and J is TRBJ1-5, with D possibly TRBD1 on 6 matching bases. The V end was cut by 1 base, the J end by 2 bases, with 13 bases between. Germline CDR1 SGHNT, CDR2 YYREEE (reference sequence). This CDR3 comprises 16 residues. The CDR3 DNA sequence: TGTGCCAGCAGCTTGTTTGGGCCAGGGGGCAATCAGCCCCAGCATTTT. Residues: CASSLFGPGGNQPQHF.

The V and J genes are TRBV19 and TRBJ1-1, with 8 bases aligning to TRBD1. V lost 4 bases to trimming and J lost 0 bases; unmatched junction nucleotides: 1. This CDR3 spans 14 amino acids. CDR1 and CDR2 from the germline V gene are LNHDA and SQIVND (reference sequence). Here the CDR3 reads CASSTGQVNTEAFF. As DNA, the CDR3 is TGTGCCAGTAGTACGGGACAGGTGAACACTGAAGCTTTCTTT.

The rearrangement joins TRBV7-3 to TRBJ2-3, with D perhaps given as TRBD1 or TRBD2 (5 bases each). The germline V and J ends were trimmed by 5 bases and 4 bases, with 13 bases remaining between them. The CDR3 runs 14 residues. From germline, CDR1 is SGHTA and CDR2 FQGTGA. CDR3 loop: CASSLGTHPDTQYF. DNA of the CDR3: TGTGCCAGCAGCCTCGGGACCCACCCAGATACGCAGTATTTT.

This chain joins TRBV7-9 and TRBJ1-5, with D possibly being TRBD1 (5 bases). Germline values: CDR1 SEHNR, CDR2 FQNEAQ (reference sequence). The CDR3 is 15 residues long. V shed 5 bases and J shed 6 bases, with 17 bases lying between them. The CDR3 DNA sequence: TGTGCCAGCAGCGCCGCAGGACAAAGGAGTCAGCCCCAGCATTTT. Its protein product is CASSAAGQRSQPQHF.

This chain connects TRBV6-1 to TRBJ2-1; 10 bases agree with TRBD2. J lost 6 bases, V lost 5 bases, and 7 bases had no gene match. Germline V gene sequence: CDR1 MNHNS, CDR2 SASEGT. There are 15 residues in the CDR3. CDR3 protein: CASSSPGLAINEQFF. CDR3 bases: TGTGCCAGCAGTAGTCCGGGACTAGCGATCAATGAGCAGTTCTTC.

The chain uses TRBV2 and TRBJ2-7; a possible D gene is TRBD1 (6 bases). V was clipped by 6 bases and J by 0 bases, with 9 bases between them. CDR1 and CDR2 from the germline V gene are SNHLY and FYNNEI. The CDR3 totals 13 residues. The CDR3 spells CASRNRASYEQYF. CDR3 coding DNA: TGTGCCAGCAGAAACAGGGCCTCCTACGAGCAGTACTTC.

The chain couples TRBV2 to TRBJ2-7; D gene ambiguous. CDR3 length: 10 amino acids. The germline gives CDR1 SNHLY, CDR2 FYNNEI. Trimming cost V 5 bases and J 4 bases, with 3 bases left between them. Here the CDR3 reads CASSNYEQYF. CDR3 in DNA: TGTGCCAGCAGTAATTACGAGCAGTACTTC.

J is TRBJ1-5 and V is TRBV6-6; weak D call: TRBD1 (6 bases). This CDR3 spans 15 amino acids. Germline CDR1 is MNHNY and CDR2 is SVGAGI (reference sequence). The CDR3, as DNA: TGTGCTAAAACCAGGGGCAAAGGCGTCAATCAGCCCCAGCATTTT. This translates into CAKTRGKGVNQPQHF.

J is TRBJ2-3 and V is TRBV19, with no clear D. Trimming pared 5 bases from V and 3 bases from J, leaving 18 bases between. The CDR3 contains 16 residues. Germline V gene sequence: CDR1 LNHDA, CDR2 SQIVND (reference sequence). The CDR3 reads CASSSRTGRGTDTQYF. The CDR3 DNA sequence: TGTGCCAGTAGTTCCCGGACGGGCCGTGGGACAGATACGCAGTATTTT.

The V call is TRBV7-9, the J call TRBJ1-1; D unclear. Germline-derived CDR1 and CDR2 are SEHNR and FQNEAQ (reference sequence). The V end lost 5 bases, the J end lost 2 bases, and 12 bases lay between the germline ends. The CDR3 totals 14 residues. CDR3 region: CASSPLDLNTEAFF. In DNA, the CDR3 is TGTGCCAGCAGCCCACTGGACCTAAACACTGAAGCTTTCTTT.

The chain is built from TRBV30 and TRBJ1-1, with no clear D. Between the trimmed V and J ends, which lost 0 bases and 0 bases, there was a span of 17 bases. Per germline, CDR1 GTSNPN and CDR2 SVGIG (reference sequence). The CDR3 length is 17 residues. CDR3 DNA: TGTGCCTGGAGTGTCCGAGGAGGACGGTTCATGAACACTGAAGCTTTCTTT. It encodes CAWSVRGGRFMNTEAFF.

The rearrangement joins TRBV5-1 to TRBJ2-1; 8 positions agree with TRBD2. After removal of 0 bases from V and 7 bases from J, the junction contained 6 bases not matched to a gene. The germline gives CDR1 SGHRS, CDR2 YFSETQ. CDR3 length: 15 amino acids. CDR3 sequence (DNA): TGCGCCAGCAGCTTGGCTGCTAGCGGGCCGAATGAGCAGTTCTTC. This translates into CASSLAASGPNEQFF.

This chain links TRBV9 with TRBJ1-3, with D perhaps TRBD1 (5 bases). Trimming shortened V by 0 bases and J by 13 bases, and 17 bases separated the two germline ends. The germline V gene encodes CDR1 SGDLS and CDR2 YYNGEE. CDR3 length: 14 residues. The CDR3 bases are TGTGCCAGCAGCGTAGAACGCGACAGAGGGGTTATATATTTT. This gives the protein CASSVERDRGVIYF.

The V call is TRBV27, the J call TRBJ1-1, with D possibly being TRBD1 (6 bases). V was shortened by 6 bases and J by 1 base, with 21 bases between the two germline ends. Per germline, CDR1 MNHEY and CDR2 SMNVEV (reference sequence). This CDR3 spans 17 amino acids. The CDR3 DNA is TGTGCCAGCAGCCGTGGACAGCATGGAACCAGGAACACTGAAGCTTTCTTT. It is translated as CASSRGQHGTRNTEAFF.